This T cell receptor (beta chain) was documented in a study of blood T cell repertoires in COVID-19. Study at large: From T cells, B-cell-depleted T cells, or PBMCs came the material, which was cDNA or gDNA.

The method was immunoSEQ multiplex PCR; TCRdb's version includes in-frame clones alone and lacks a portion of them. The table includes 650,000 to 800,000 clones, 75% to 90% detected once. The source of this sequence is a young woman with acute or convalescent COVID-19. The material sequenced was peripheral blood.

In DNA, the CDR3 is TGCGCCAGCAGGGGAGGGGACGAGCAGTACTTC. Translated, it gives CASRGGDEQYF. This sequence joins TRBV5-1 and TRBJ2-7; 7 positions agree with TRBD2. Germline trimming cut 5 bases from V and 5 bases from J; bases unmatched to any gene: 1. Per the germline V gene, CDR1 is SGHRS and CDR2 is YFSETQ. The CDR3 sequence is 11 residues long.